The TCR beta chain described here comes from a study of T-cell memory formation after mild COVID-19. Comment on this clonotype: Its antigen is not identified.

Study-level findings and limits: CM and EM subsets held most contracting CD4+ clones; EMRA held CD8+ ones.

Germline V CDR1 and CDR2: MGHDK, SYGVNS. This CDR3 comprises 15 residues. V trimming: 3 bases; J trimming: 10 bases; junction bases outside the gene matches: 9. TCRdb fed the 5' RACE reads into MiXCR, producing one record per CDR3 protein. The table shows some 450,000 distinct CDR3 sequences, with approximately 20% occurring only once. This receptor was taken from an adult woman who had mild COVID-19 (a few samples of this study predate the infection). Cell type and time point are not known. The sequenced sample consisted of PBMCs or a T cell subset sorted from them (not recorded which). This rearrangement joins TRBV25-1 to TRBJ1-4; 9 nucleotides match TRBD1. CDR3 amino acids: CASSDPGQGSRKLFF. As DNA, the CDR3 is TGTGCCAGCAGTGACCCGGGACAGGGTAGTCGAAAACTGTTTTTT.